Shown below are 26 T cell receptor beta chains from a single sample sequenced in a study of T-cell memory formation after mild COVID-19. TCRdb re-analysed the 5' RACE reads in MiXCR, keeping a single row per CDR3 protein. This sample has a few hundred thousand distinct CDR3 sequences; around 19% occur once, and the top ten carry around 21%. Material: PBMCs or a T cell subset sorted from them (not recorded which). Receptors originate from a man aged 18 to 30 who had mild COVID-19 (a few samples of this study predate the infection). Cell type and time point are not known.

This clonotype was picked up a small number of times. The rearrangement links TRBV20-1 to TRBJ2-5; D not certain. The CDR3 contains 13 residues. The germline V gene encodes CDR1 DFQATT and CDR2 SNEGSKA (reference sequence). V was trimmed by 3 bases and J by 5 bases, leaving 13 bases between them. The CDR3 DNA reads TGCAGTGCTAGGCCCGGCCTAGGGGAGACCCAGTACTTC. Translated, it gives CSARPGLGETQYF.

This chain uses TRBV5-1 with TRBJ2-1; tentative D call: TRBD1 (6 bases). This CDR3 is built from 14 residues. V was shortened by 4 bases and J by 5 bases, with 13 bases between the two germline ends. The germline V gene encodes CDR1 SGHRS and CDR2 YFSETQ. The CDR3 region has the DNA TGCGCCAGCAGCGGCGGACAGTTTGACAATGAGCAGTTCTTC. Amino acid sequence: CASSGGQFDNEQFF.

This clonotype was counted only a few times. This chain links TRBV4-3 with TRBJ2-1; D may correspond to TRBD1 or TRBD2 (6 bases each). This CDR3 spans 14 amino acids. V was cut by 0 bases and J by 13 bases, with 16 bases left in between. Germline V gives CDR1 LGHNA, CDR2 YSLEER. The CDR3 DNA sequence: TGCGCCAGCAGCCAAGATGGAGGGGGTGCGCGTCAGTTCTTC. It specifies CASSQDGGGARQFF.

The chain employs TRBV4-1 and TRBJ2-1; TRBD2 matches at 12 bases. V lost 3 bases, J lost 7 bases, and 7 bases stayed unmatched. Germline-derived CDR1 and CDR2 are MGHRA and YSYEKL. This CDR3 is 16 amino acids long. The CDR3 loop is CASSQATSGGWNEQFF. CDR3 DNA: TGCGCCAGCAGCCAGGCGACTAGCGGGGGATGGAATGAGCAGTTCTTC.

The chain has TRBV7-2 and TRBJ2-2; D unresolved. The CDR3 is made up of 15 amino acids. Germline CDR1 is SGHTA and CDR2 is FQGNSA. With 2 bases removed from V and 5 bases from J, the gap between germline ends came to 12 bases. CDR3 in DNA: TGTGCCAGCAGCTTACTATCCGTATTGACCGGGGAGCTGTTTTTT. The encoded protein is CASSLLSVLTGELFF.

The chain has TRBV15 and TRBJ2-1; 11 bases fit TRBD2. The CDR3 runs 15 residues. The trim removed 6 bases at V and 0 bases at J, leaving 1 base unmatched. The V gene's germline CDR1 is LNHNV and CDR2 YYDKDF (reference sequence). The CDR3 bases are TGTGCCACCAGACTAGCGGGGGTCTCCTACAATGAGCAGTTCTTC. This translates into CATRLAGVSYNEQFF.

In this sample, this clonotype turned up a few times. The chain uses TRBV20-1 and TRBJ1-6; D is undetermined. The CDR3 contains 14 residues. CDR1 and CDR2 (germline): DFQATT, SNEGSKA (reference sequence). Trimming shortened V by 0 bases and J by 7 bases, and 10 bases separated the two germline ends. DNA of the CDR3: TGCAGTGCTAGAGATCGAGAAGGGAATTCACCCCTCCACTTT. This encodes CSARDREGNSPLHF.

V gene TRBV5-1 combines with J gene TRBJ1-4; D might be TRBD1 (6 bases). The CDR3 runs 14 residues. CDR1 is SGHRS and CDR2 is YFSETQ in the germline V gene. With 3 bases removed from V and 7 bases from J, the gap between germline ends came to 13 bases. CDR3 bases: TGCGCCAGCAGCTCCCAGGGGTCAGGTGAAAAACTGTTTTTT. This translates into CASSSQGSGEKLFF.

The chain has TRBV5-1 and TRBJ1-2; D unresolved. CDR1 is SGHRS, CDR2 YFSETQ, per germline. V was trimmed by 4 bases and J by 2 bases, leaving 9 bases between them. CDR3 size: 13 residues. This CDR3 is CASSPTQNYGYTF. The CDR3 DNA reads as TGCGCCAGCAGCCCTACACAGAACTATGGCTACACCTTC.

This clonotype was detected ten times or more. V gene TRBV10-3 combines with J gene TRBJ2-1, with TRBD2 matching over 8 bases. V shed 10 bases and J 7 bases; nucleotides not matched to a gene: 9. CDR3 length: 13 amino acids. Germline loops: CDR1 ENHRY, CDR2 SYGVKD. CDR3 nucleotides: TGTGCCACAAAGCAAGCTAGCGGGAATGAGCAGTTCTTC. Protein sequence: CATKQASGNEQFF.

This clonotype was observed a few times. The rearrangement joins TRBV5-1 to TRBJ1-1, with 8 positions matching TRBD1. CDR3 size: 14 residues. The V gene's germline CDR1 is SGHRS and CDR2 YFSETQ. The trim removed 4 bases at V and 0 bases at J, leaving 2 bases unmatched. The CDR3 DNA reads as TGCGCCAGCAGCGTGACAGGGGTGAACACTGAAGCTTTCTTT. Amino acids: CASSVTGVNTEAFF.

The genes are TRBV7-9 and TRBJ2-7; D may match TRBD1 or TRBD2 (6 bases each). CDR3 length: 15 residues. Germline V gives CDR1 SEHNR, CDR2 FQNEAQ (reference sequence). Trimming cost V 1 base and J 5 bases, with 15 bases left between them. The CDR3 is CASSLVGGGRNEQYF. The CDR3 DNA is TGTGCCAGCAGCTTAGTCGGGGGCGGTCGGAACGAGCAGTACTTC.

The chain couples TRBV20-1 to TRBJ2-2; D gene uncertain. Germline assignment: CDR1 DFQATT and CDR2 SNEGSKA (reference sequence). Between the trimmed V and J ends, which lost 3 bases and 4 bases, there was a span of 3 bases. This CDR3 is 11 amino acids long. Here the CDR3 reads CSARTTGELFF. The CDR3 DNA sequence: TGCAGTGCTAGGACCACCGGGGAGCTGTTTTTT.

The chain employs TRBV4-3 and TRBJ1-1, with D possibly matching TRBD1 (6 bases). Trimming removed 4 bases at V and 3 bases at J, with 18 bases between. Germline CDR1 reads LGHNA; CDR2 reads YSLEER. The CDR3 extends over 16 amino acids. CDR3 in DNA: TGCGCCAGCAGCCCTAACCAGGGCGCAGGGGACACTGAAGCTTTCTTT. Translated, it gives CASSPNQGAGDTEAFF.

The sample holds many counts of this clonotype. This chain uses TRBV24-1 with TRBJ2-3; 7 bases are a match to TRBD1. Trimming cost V 3 bases and J 1 base; bases outside gene matches: 3. Germline values: CDR1 KGHDR, CDR2 SFDVKD. The CDR3 has 15 amino acids. The CDR3 nucleotides are TGTGCCACCAGTGATATAGGACAGGGCACAGATACGCAGTATTTT. It encodes CATSDIGQGTDTQYF.

The chain employs TRBV3-1 and TRBJ1-3; no firm D call. Trimming removed 3 bases from V and 4 bases from J, with 10 bases in between. Looked up from germline, CDR1 is LGHDT and CDR2 is YNNKEL (reference sequence). CDR3 length equals 14 residues. CDR3 nucleotides: TGTGCCAGCAGCCAGAGTACTTTCGGAAACACCATATATTTT. This sequence encodes CASSQSTFGNTIYF. Full variable domain (outside the CDR3, taken from reference TRBV3-1 and TRBJ1-3): DTAVSQTPKYLVTQMGNDKSIKCEQNLGHDTMYWYKQDSKKFLKIMFSYNNKELIINETVPNRFSPKSPDKAHLNLHINSLELGDSAVYFCASSQSTFGNTIYFGEGSWLTVV.

The genes are TRBV25-1 and TRBJ1-1; D gene ambiguous. Germline loops: CDR1 MGHDK, CDR2 SYGVNS. Trimming took off 11 bases at V and 4 bases at J, with 11 bases between the two ends. This CDR3 is built from 11 residues. In nucleotides, the CDR3 is TGTGCCGTCTCGGTTGGCACTGAAGCTTTCTTT. Translating it yields CAVSVGTEAFF.

This clonotype has only a few counts. The rearrangement uses TRBV20-1 and TRBJ2-3, with a tentative D call TRBD2 (6 bases). Germline CDR1 reads DFQATT; CDR2 reads SNEGSKA (reference sequence). The germline V and J ends were trimmed by 6 bases and 3 bases, with 16 bases remaining between them. The CDR3 has 14 amino acids. In DNA form, the CDR3 reads TGCAGTGCCCGGACTACCCGTAGAACAGATACGCAGTATTTT. Encoded protein: CSARTTRRTDTQYF.

The chain uses TRBV6-5 and TRBJ1-2, with D hard to call. CDR1 is MNHEY, CDR2 SVGAGI, per germline. Deletions cut 0 bases from V and 1 base from J, with 15 bases between. The CDR3 consists of 17 residues. The CDR3 DNA reads TGTGCCAGCAGTTACTCCTTAGTGAATTCAAATAACTATGGCTACACCTTC. Protein sequence: CASSYSLVNSNNYGYTF.

This clonotype was picked up a small number of times. A read error may produce the germline difference seen at one junction end. The V gene is TRBV5-8, the J gene TRBJ1-4, with unresolved D. In germline, CDR1 is SGHTS, CDR2 YDEGEE. This CDR3 has 10 amino acids. CDR3 nucleotide sequence: TGTGCCAGCAGCTTAAAGGGAGGTCGTTTT. Translated: CASSLKGGRF.

This sequence joins TRBV10-3 and TRBJ2-5; weak D call: TRBD1 (5 bases). Per germline, CDR1 ENHRY and CDR2 SYGVKD. The CDR3 length is 15 residues. V was pared by 8 bases and J by 2 bases, with 18 bases between. CDR3 DNA sequence: TGTGCCATCTCCGCCGGGCAGGGCCCTCAAGAGACCCAGTACTTC. Protein product: CAISAGQGPQETQYF.

This clonotype turned up a few times. The chain couples TRBV7-4 to TRBJ1-5, with D maybe TRBD1 (6 bases). Germline V gene data show CDR1 as SGHVT and CDR2 as SQSDAQ. The V end was cut by 9 bases, the J end by 5 bases, with 17 bases between. CDR3 length: 14 amino acids. CDR3: CARSGTGSHQPQHF. CDR3 nucleotide sequence: TGTGCCAGATCGGGCACAGGGAGCCATCAGCCCCAGCATTTT.

This clonotype showed up many times. The chain couples TRBV12-3 or TRBV12-4 to TRBJ2-7, with D perhaps matching TRBD2 (6 bases). This CDR3 region has 14 residues. Trimming removed 0 bases from V and 2 bases from J, with 8 bases in between. This chain's CDR3 is CASSLASGAYEQYF. The CDR3 DNA follows: TGTGCCAGCAGTTTAGCTAGCGGAGCCTACGAGCAGTACTTC.

This clonotype was counted ten times or more. The chain links TRBV7-9 to TRBJ2-1, with D possibly TRBD2 on 6 matching bases. Germline values: CDR1 SEHNR, CDR2 FQNEAQ (reference sequence). Trimming cost V 0 bases and J 0 bases, with 9 bases left between them. This CDR3 contains 16 residues. CDR3 DNA: TGTGCCAGCAGCTTAGCCGGCGGGGTCTCCTACAATGAGCAGTTCTTC. Its translation is CASSLAGGVSYNEQFF.

The rearrangement links TRBV7-9 to TRBJ1-4; TRBD1 might be the D (5 bases). Trimming took off 5 bases at V and 0 bases at J, with 7 bases between the two ends. The germline gives CDR1 SEHNR, CDR2 FQNEAQ (reference sequence). The CDR3 has 14 residues. The CDR3 region is CASSPGTTNEKLFF. CDR3 nucleotides: TGTGCCAGCAGCCCAGGGACAACTAATGAAAAACTGTTTTTT.

The J gene is TRBJ2-3, the V gene TRBV9, with D unresolved. Trimming stripped 0 bases from V and 0 bases from J, with 14 bases between. The CDR3 has 17 residues. Looked up from germline, CDR1 is SGDLS and CDR2 is YYNGEE. The CDR3 loop reads CASSVEGGGRSTDTQYF. The CDR3 coding sequence is TGTGCCAGCAGCGTAGAGGGTGGTGGCCGGAGCACAGATACGCAGTATTTT. The whole variable domain, remainder taken from reference TRBV9 and TRBJ2-3, is DSGVTQTPKHLITATGQRVTLRCSPRSGDLSVYWYQQSLDQGLQFLIQYYNGEERAKGNILERFSAQQFPDLHSELNLSSLELGDSALYFCASSVEGGGRSTDTQYFGPGTRLTVL.